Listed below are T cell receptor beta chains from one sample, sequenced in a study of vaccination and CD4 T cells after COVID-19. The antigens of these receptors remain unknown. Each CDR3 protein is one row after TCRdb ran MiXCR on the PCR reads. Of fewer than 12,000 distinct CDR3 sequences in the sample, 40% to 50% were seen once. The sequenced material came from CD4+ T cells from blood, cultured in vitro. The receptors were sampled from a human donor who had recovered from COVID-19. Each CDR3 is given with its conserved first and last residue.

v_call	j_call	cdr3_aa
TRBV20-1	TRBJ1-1	CSARNNREGTEAFF
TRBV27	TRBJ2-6	CASSLKGAYLSGANVLTF
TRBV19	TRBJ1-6	CASSARTGYNSPLHF
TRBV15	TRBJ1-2	CATSRDQVGGYTF
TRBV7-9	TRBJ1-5	CASSSSGTGIEPQHF
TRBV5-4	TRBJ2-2	CASSLEFQAGELFF
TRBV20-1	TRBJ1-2	CSARDVVGLTNYGYTF
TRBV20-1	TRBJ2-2	CSARSNTVTGELFF
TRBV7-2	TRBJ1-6	CASSPVYYNSPLHF
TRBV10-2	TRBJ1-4	CASTTGIRGGEKLFF
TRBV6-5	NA	CASSYSAGGNYNEQYF
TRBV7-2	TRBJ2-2	CASSLRTGATGELFF
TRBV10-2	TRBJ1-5	CASSEPGPQPQHF
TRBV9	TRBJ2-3	CASSLLRSSTDTQYF
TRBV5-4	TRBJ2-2	CASSPSTVMNTGELFF
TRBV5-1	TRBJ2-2	CASSLVAGNAGELFF
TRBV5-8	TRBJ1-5	CASTLPGTGIQPQHF
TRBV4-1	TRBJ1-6	CASSQDPQGSSSYNSPLHF
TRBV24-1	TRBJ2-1	CATSDNRGRINEQFF
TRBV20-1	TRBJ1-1	CSARDGAGVTEAFF
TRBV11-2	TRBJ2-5	CASSRSPGQETQYF
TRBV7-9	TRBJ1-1	CASSYGGTEAFF
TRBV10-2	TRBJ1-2	CASATFDRGPGYTF
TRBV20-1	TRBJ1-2	CSAGGTGGGYTF